A selection of T cell receptor beta chains follows, all from one sample in a study of PD-1 blockade in classical Hodgkin lymphoma. Sequencing was performed with immunoSEQ multiplex PCR; in TCRdb, only in-frame clones are kept and a portion is missing. In the table there are approximately 17,000 clones, less than 75% of which are singletons. The material sequenced was peripheral blood mononuclear cells (PBMCs), taken before the fourth cycle of nivolumab. The receptors were gathered from a human donor with classical Hodgkin lymphoma. Both conserved end residues are part of each CDR3. Fields, in order: CDR3 protein, J gene, V gene.

cdr3_aa: CSVERTGSSYEQYF
j_call: TRBJ2-7
v_call: TRBV29-1

cdr3_aa: CASSIEAGGKNIQYF
j_call: TRBJ2-4
v_call: TRBV19

cdr3_aa: CASRGSGNRGTEAFF
j_call: TRBJ1-1
v_call: TRBV6-5

cdr3_aa: CASSTPRGEQFF
j_call: TRBJ2-1
v_call: TRBV19

cdr3_aa: CASSLTGGLDQPQHF
j_call: TRBJ1-5
v_call: TRBV11-2

cdr3_aa: CASSRTGEADTQYF
j_call: TRBJ2-3
v_call: TRBV6-1

cdr3_aa: CASSPWGATSRGPGELFF
j_call: TRBJ2-2
v_call: TRBV7-9

cdr3_aa: CASSLGTGPPSQPQHF
j_call: TRBJ1-5
v_call: TRBV5-5

cdr3_aa: CASSLRGEVETQYF
j_call: TRBJ2-5
v_call: TRBV28

cdr3_aa: CASSIRTSTDTQYF
j_call: TRBJ2-3
v_call: TRBV19

cdr3_aa: CASSNAGQGKVNEKLFF
j_call: TRBJ1-4
v_call: TRBV28

cdr3_aa: CATSRDGENSPLHF
j_call: TRBJ1-6
v_call: TRBV15

cdr3_aa: CASRQGGPVNEQFF
j_call: TRBJ2-1
v_call: TRBV27

cdr3_aa: CASSIDQGGVTGELFF
j_call: TRBJ2-2
v_call: TRBV19

cdr3_aa: CASFTGSGSNQPQHF
j_call: TRBJ1-5
v_call: TRBV6-1

cdr3_aa: CASSSGTSGRVHEQFF
j_call: TRBJ2-1
v_call: TRBV7-2

cdr3_aa: CASSLAGTGEDTQYF
j_call: TRBJ2-3
v_call: TRBV5-1

cdr3_aa: CASSQDRNQPQHF
j_call: TRBJ1-5
v_call: TRBV14

cdr3_aa: CASSPSGTGLYGYTF
j_call: TRBJ1-2
v_call: TRBV7-3

cdr3_aa: CASSPRDRDSVAKNIQYF
j_call: TRBJ2-4
v_call: TRBV19

cdr3_aa: CASSALWDAYEQYF
j_call: TRBJ2-7
v_call: TRBV7-9

cdr3_aa: CASSPDREKETQYF
j_call: TRBJ2-5
v_call: TRBV27

cdr3_aa: CASSPRTGMYEQYF
j_call: TRBJ2-7
v_call: TRBV28

cdr3_aa: CANRLTNTGEPFF
j_call: TRBJ2-2
v_call: TRBV6-5

cdr3_aa: CASRYRGGGYEQYF
j_call: TRBJ2-7
v_call: TRBV27

cdr3_aa: CASSDTGMVEQFF
j_call: TRBJ2-1
v_call: TRBV6-1

cdr3_aa: CASSLGASGELFF
j_call: TRBJ2-2
v_call: TRBV7-2

cdr3_aa: CASSLGLAGVDEQYF
j_call: TRBJ2-7
v_call: TRBV5-6

cdr3_aa: CASSGTANTGELFF
j_call: TRBJ2-2
v_call: TRBV10-1

cdr3_aa: CASSEGARLDEQFF
j_call: TRBJ2-1
v_call: TRBV2

cdr3_aa: CASSQTPTALNQPQHF
j_call: TRBJ1-5
v_call: TRBV4-2

cdr3_aa: CASRDLAGGGNEQFF
j_call: TRBJ2-1
v_call: TRBV11-2

cdr3_aa: CSVEDGGQDLTYGYTF
j_call: TRBJ1-2
v_call: TRBV29-1

cdr3_aa: CASSLQTGGGYGYTF
j_call: TRBJ1-2
v_call: TRBV27

cdr3_aa: CASSRDSSGANVLTF
j_call: TRBJ2-6
v_call: TRBV6-5

cdr3_aa: CASSPQTGVVGELFF
j_call: TRBJ2-2
v_call: TRBV9

cdr3_aa: CASSPSTGRTEAFF
j_call: TRBJ1-1
v_call: TRBV9

cdr3_aa: CASSLSGSSYNEQFF
j_call: TRBJ2-1
v_call: TRBV7-3